One sample yielded the 25 T cell receptor beta chains listed below, sequenced in a study of breast tumors, draining lymph nodes, adjacent tissues. Axillary draining lymph nodes of breast cancer patients supplied the node samples. Each CDR3 protein is one row after TCRdb ran MiXCR on the multiplex PCR reads. This table has about 220,000 distinct CDR3 sequences, nearly 35% appearing once. Source material: axillary lymph node tissue. These receptors were collected from a female donor with breast cancer. Some clones in this sample may be carry-over from other donors' samples.

On this clonotype itself: With a much larger clone just one base away, this may be a read error. The CDR3 region is CASSSGPGGAGNQDTQYF. As DNA, the CDR3 is TGCGCCAGCAGCTCGGGGCCCGGGGGGGCCGGAAATCAAGATACGCAGTATTTT. The gene calls are TRBV5-1 and TRBJ2-3; TRBD2 agrees at 8 bases. There are 18 residues in the CDR3. Germline V gene sequence: CDR1 SGHRS, CDR2 YFSETQ. Trimming took 3 bases from V and 5 from J; bases not matched to a gene: 17.

This clonotype was found many times. The chain is built from TRBV29-1 and TRBJ1-4; D remains unclear. The CDR3 contains 12 residues. V lost 6 bases to trimming and J lost 7 bases, with 12 bases between them. The germline gives CDR1 SQVTM, CDR2 ANQGSEA. DNA of the CDR3: TGCAGCGTCCTAGGCAAGGGTGAAAAACTGTTTTTT. It is translated as CSVLGKGEKLFF.

In this sample, this clonotype turned up many times. The chain employs TRBV11-3 and TRBJ2-5; D is unresolved. CDR1 and CDR2 (germline): SGHNT, YENEEA. This CDR3 has 14 residues. V dropped 0 bases and J dropped 9 bases, with 14 bases sitting between them. The CDR3 region has the DNA TGTGCCAGCAGCTTAGATGGGCCCCAGTCCCCCCAGTACTTC. Amino acid sequence: CASSLDGPQSPQYF.

At least ten counts were recorded for this clonotype. The chain couples TRBV20-1 to TRBJ2-5; TRBD2 agrees at 13 bases. The junction had 22 bases not matched to a gene; V was cut back by 4 bases and J by 2 bases. Germline V CDR1 and CDR2: DFQATT, SNEGSKA (reference sequence). The CDR3 is made up of 21 amino acids. CDR3 sequence (DNA): TGCAGTGCTACCCAAGGACTAGCGGGAGCCCTTCGGGGGACGGGTCAAGAGACCCAGTACTTC. It codes for CSATQGLAGALRGTGQETQYF.

This clonotype has a count of ten or more. The V gene is TRBV24-1, the J gene TRBJ2-3, with D perhaps given as TRBD1 or TRBD2 (5 bases each). This CDR3 has 15 amino acids. Trimming removed 9 bases at V and 3 bases at J, with 18 bases between. Germline CDR1 reads KGHDR; CDR2 reads SFDVKD. This chain's CDR3 is CATARGTGGTDTQYF. The CDR3 DNA reads as TGTGCCACCGCGAGGGGCACGGGCGGAACAGATACGCAGTATTTT.

This clonotype showed up many times. This chain links TRBV5-1 with TRBJ2-1; 8 bases line up with TRBD2. Germline CDR1 reads SGHRS; CDR2 reads YFSETQ. This CDR3 comprises 15 residues. Trimming removed 2 bases from V and 6 bases from J; junction bases left unmatched: 7. The CDR3 nucleotides read TGCGCCAGCAGCTTCACGGGACTAGGGGGCAATGAGCAGTTCTTC. This sequence encodes CASSFTGLGGNEQFF.

Ten or more counts support this clonotype. The chain links TRBV7-2 to TRBJ1-5; possibly TRBD1 for D (6 bases). This CDR3 has 14 residues. Germline CDR1 and CDR2: SGHTA and FQGNSA. The V and J ends lost 1 base and 6 bases respectively, with 10 bases between them. The CDR3 DNA reads TGTGCCAGCAGCTTAGTAGGGGGGGGTCAGCCCCAGCATTTT. As protein: CASSLVGGGQPQHF.

This clonotype was observed a handful of times. This rearrangement joins TRBV20-1 to TRBJ1-1, with TRBD1 matching 7 bases. The CDR3 covers 13 residues. Germline CDR1 DFQATT, CDR2 SNEGSKA (reference sequence). J gave up 5 bases and V 6 bases, and 9 bases lay outside the gene matches. CDR3 loop: CSAKRQGFTEAFF. The DNA of the CDR3 is TGCAGTGCAAAGAGACAGGGCTTTACTGAAGCTTTCTTT.

This chain links TRBV15 with TRBJ2-5, with TRBD2 as a possible D gene (7 bases). The CDR3 extends over 14 amino acids. V dropped 11 bases and J dropped 5 bases, with 21 bases sitting between them. Germline values: CDR1 LNHNV, CDR2 YYDKDF (reference sequence). CDR3 region: CARGGGRRRETQYF. The CDR3 nucleotides read TGTGCCCGAGGGGGGGGGCGGAGACGGGAGACCCAGTACTTC.

The chain links TRBV20-1 to TRBJ2-5; D remains ambiguous. Trimming stripped 3 bases from V and 2 bases from J, with 7 bases between. The CDR3 runs 12 residues. Germline-derived CDR1 and CDR2 are DFQATT and SNEGSKA (reference sequence). The CDR3 is CSASNLQETQYF. CDR3 sequence (DNA): TGCAGTGCTAGTAACTTACAAGAGACCCAGTACTTC.

This clonotype was detected many times. DNA for the CDR3: TGTGCCAGCAGCTTAGGCTCCTCGGGACGAGGGTCACCCCTCCACTTT. Its translation: CASSLGSSGRGSPLHF. The V call is TRBV7-9, the J call TRBJ1-6; a possible D gene is TRBD1 (5 bases). The CDR3 length is 16 residues. Per the germline V gene, CDR1 is SEHNR and CDR2 is FQNEAQ (reference sequence). Trimming removed 1 base from V and 10 bases from J, with 17 bases in between.

This clonotype has at least ten counts. This rearrangement joins TRBV25-1 to TRBJ1-2; D may be TRBD1 (6 bases). CDR3 length equals 15 residues. Per germline, CDR1 MGHDK and CDR2 SYGVNS. V shed 3 bases and J shed 5 bases, with 16 bases lying between them. The CDR3 loop reads CASSEMGARNYGYTF. DNA of the CDR3: TGTGCCAGCAGTGAGATGGGGGCGAGGAATTATGGCTACACCTTC.

This clonotype was found many times. This sequence joins TRBV10-2 and TRBJ2-7; unclear D gene. The CDR3 runs 12 residues. V lost 6 bases and J 3 bases, leaving 9 bases between the germline ends. Per germline, CDR1 WSHSY and CDR2 SAAADI. CDR3 region: CASRKGNYEQYF. The CDR3 bases are TGCGCCAGCAGAAAGGGAAACTACGAGCAGTACTTC.

This clonotype was detected a few times. This sequence joins TRBV6-2 or TRBV6-3 and TRBJ2-3; 14 nucleotides line up with TRBD2. With 6 bases clipped from V and 2 bases from J, the junction kept 4 bases outside the gene matches. The CDR3 sequence is 16 residues long. Germline V CDR1 and CDR2: MNHEY, SVGEGT. CDR3 protein: CASRRGLAGVTDTQYF. As DNA, the CDR3 is TGTGCCAGCAGGCGGGGACTAGCGGGGGTCACAGATACGCAGTATTTT.

This clonotype was seen ten or more times. The CDR3 bases are TGTGCCAGCAGCTTCGCGGGTAGCAATCAGCCCCAGCATTTT. This sequence encodes CASSFAGSNQPQHF. V is TRBV6-5 and J is TRBJ1-5, with D unresolved. With 6 bases removed from V and 0 bases from J, the gap between germline ends came to 9 bases. This CDR3 spans 14 amino acids. Looked up from germline, CDR1 is MNHEY and CDR2 is SVGAGI.

The genes are TRBV20-1 and TRBJ2-7, with D tentatively TRBD1 or TRBD2 (6 bases each). Trimming cost V 6 bases and J 4 bases, with 13 bases left between them. The CDR3 is made up of 12 amino acids. Germline lookup yields CDR1 DFQATT and CDR2 SNEGSKA (reference sequence). CDR3 sequence reads: CSATQGRYEQYF. The CDR3 DNA reads TGCAGTGCCACTCAGGGGAGGTACGAGCAGTACTTC.

This clonotype was seen repeatedly, ten times or more. The chain combines TRBV19 with TRBJ1-5; D is possibly TRBD1 (5 bases). This CDR3 is built from 14 residues. Germline loops: CDR1 LNHDA, CDR2 SQIVND (reference sequence). Deletions cut 1 base from V and 4 bases from J, with 8 bases between. The CDR3 DNA reads TGTGCCAGTAGTATAGTTTGGGGGAATCAGCCCCAGCATTTT. It yields the protein CASSIVWGNQPQHF.

A note on this clonotype: One base away lies a much larger clone, so this may be a sequencing read error. The J gene is TRBJ1-4, the V gene TRBV6-1, with 7 nucleotides matching TRBD1. Germline V gene sequence: CDR1 MNHNS, CDR2 SASEGT. The junction had 7 bases not matched to a gene; V was cut back by 1 base and J by 8 bases. The length of the CDR3 is 15 residues. CDR3 sequence reads: CASSEVGTAREKLFF. For the CDR3, the DNA is TGTGCCAGCAGTGAAGTAGGGACAGCGCGAGAAAAACTGTTTTTT.

Ten or more counts support this clonotype. The chain links TRBV30 to TRBJ2-7; 7 bases fit TRBD2. Germline V gene data show CDR1 as GTSNPN and CDR2 as SVGIG (reference sequence). This CDR3 is built from 13 residues. The V and J ends lost 1 base and 3 bases, in that order; junction bases with no gene match: 3. CDR3 protein: CAWSGSGGYEQYF. DNA for the CDR3: TGTGCCTGGAGTGGCTCGGGAGGCTACGAGCAGTACTTC.

This clonotype was counted at least ten times. V usage is TRBV10-3 and J usage is TRBJ2-5, with TRBD2 matching 14 bases. The CDR3 consists of 17 residues. Germline V gives CDR1 ENHRY, CDR2 SYGVKD. V shed 6 bases, J shed 2 bases, and the junction held 8 bases outside the gene matches. CDR3 coding DNA: TGTGCCATCAGCGCCGGACTAGCGGGGGGAGCACAAGAGACCCAGTACTTC. This codes for CAISAGLAGGAQETQYF.

The J gene is TRBJ2-1, the V gene TRBV29-1; D may correspond to TRBD1 or TRBD2 (5 bases each). V lost 4 bases, J lost 6 bases, and 10 bases lay in between. The germline gives CDR1 SQVTM, CDR2 ANQGSEA. The CDR3 covers 12 residues. The DNA of the CDR3 is TGCAGCGTTGGGGGGTTCCGCAATGAGCAGTTCTTC. As protein: CSVGGFRNEQFF.

This clonotype was found a few times. The chain joins TRBV7-8 to TRBJ2-5, with a tentative D call TRBD2 (7 bases). Trimming stripped 6 bases from V and 5 bases from J, with 13 bases between. CDR3 length: 13 residues. The V gene's germline CDR1 is SGHVS and CDR2 FQNEAQ. CDR3 nucleotide sequence: TGTGCCAGCAGTCCTCGGGGGGCGGAGACCCAGTACTTC. It yields the protein CASSPRGAETQYF.

The sample holds many counts of this clonotype. The chain employs TRBV11-2 and TRBJ1-2; perhaps TRBD1 as D (5 bases). The germline gives CDR1 SGHAT, CDR2 FQNNGV. Trimming cost V 5 bases and J 8 bases, with 15 bases left between them. The CDR3 has 13 amino acids. CDR3 region: CASSHGGVRGYTF. CDR3 DNA: TGTGCCAGCAGCCACGGGGGGGTTAGAGGCTACACCTTC.

This clonotype was observed a handful of times. V and J are TRBV6-5 and TRBJ2-1; D possibly uses TRBD1 or TRBD2 (5 bases each). Germline loops: CDR1 MNHEY, CDR2 SVGAGI. The CDR3 has 15 amino acids. The ends were cut back, 6 bases at V and 7 bases at J, with 19 bases in the middle. In DNA, the CDR3 is TGTGCCAGCAGACAGACCGGGACGGGCCGGAATGAGCAGTTCTTC. As protein: CASRQTGTGRNEQFF.

The chain recombines TRBV10-3 with TRBJ1-1; TRBD1 agrees at 9 bases. This CDR3 is built from 14 residues. Germline CDR1 is ENHRY and CDR2 is SYGVKD. V lost 5 bases and J lost 5; bases outside the gene matches: 6. This chain's CDR3 is CAISKQGAQTEAFF. The CDR3 DNA sequence: TGTGCCATCAGTAAACAGGGGGCGCAAACTGAAGCTTTCTTT.